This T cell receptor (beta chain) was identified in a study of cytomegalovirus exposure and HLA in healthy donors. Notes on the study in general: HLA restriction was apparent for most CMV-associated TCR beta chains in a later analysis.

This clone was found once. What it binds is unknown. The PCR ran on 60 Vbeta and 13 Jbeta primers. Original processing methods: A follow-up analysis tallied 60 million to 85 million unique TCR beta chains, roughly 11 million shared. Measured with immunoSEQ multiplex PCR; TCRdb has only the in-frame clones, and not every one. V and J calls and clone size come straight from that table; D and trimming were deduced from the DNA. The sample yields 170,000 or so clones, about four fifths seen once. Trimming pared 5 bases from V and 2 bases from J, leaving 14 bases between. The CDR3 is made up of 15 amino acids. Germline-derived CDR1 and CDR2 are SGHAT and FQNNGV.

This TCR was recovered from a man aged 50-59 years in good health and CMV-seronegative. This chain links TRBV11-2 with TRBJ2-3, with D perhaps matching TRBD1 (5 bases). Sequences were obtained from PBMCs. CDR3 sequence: CASSITTAPTDTQYF. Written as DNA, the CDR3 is TGTGCCAGCAGCATCACGACAGCACCCACAGATACGCAGTATTTT.